These 26 T cell receptor beta chains were all obtained from the same sample, sequenced in a study of T cell responses to AZD1222 COVID-19 vaccine. The repertoire was sequenced with immunoSEQ multiplex PCR; TCRdb's copy has only in-frame clones and lacks some. The top ten hold roughly 6.2% of the sample, which has roughly 120,000 clones, over 75% seen once. The sample in question was peripheral blood, obtained on day 0 of AZD1222 vaccination. These receptors came from an adult in good health.

Comments on this clone: A read error may account for a junction end that differs from germline. The chain is built from TRBV11-2 and TRBJ1-2; possible D gene TRBD1, 5 bases. Germline CDR1 reads SGHAT; CDR2 reads FQNNGV. The CDR3 extends over 12 amino acids. The CDR3 coding sequence is TGTGCCAGCAGCGGGGCCGGGGCTGTCCCATCCTTC. It encodes CASSGAGAVPSF.

The chain has TRBV5-1 and TRBJ2-7; a weak D match, TRBD2 (5 bases). V lost 5 bases, J lost 5 bases, and 20 bases lay in between. CDR1 is SGHRS, CDR2 YFSETQ, per germline. The CDR3 has 15 residues. CDR3 in amino acids: CASRLLNGYGDEQYF. CDR3 bases: TGCGCCAGCAGACTGCTTAACGGTTACGGGGACGAGCAGTACTTC. Based on the CDR3 plus reference TRBV5-1 and TRBJ2-7, the full variable domain is KAGVTQTPRYLIKTRGQQVTLSCSPISGHRSVSWYQQTPGQGLQFLFEYFSETQRNKGNFPGRFSGRQFSNSRSEMNVSTLELGDSALYLCASRLLNGYGDEQYFGPGTRLTVT.

The chain couples TRBV2 to TRBJ1-6; a weak D match, TRBD1 (6 bases). Germline CDR1 and CDR2: SNHLY and FYNNEI. V was trimmed by 2 bases and J by 7 bases, leaving 18 bases between them. The CDR3 is 17 residues long. This CDR3 is CASSEWAGAIGNSPLHF. The CDR3 DNA reads TGTGCCAGCAGTGAATGGGCAGGGGCAATCGGGAATTCACCCCTCCACTTT.

V and J are TRBV12-5 and TRBJ1-4; D remains ambiguous. V dropped 1 base and J dropped 3 bases, with 6 bases sitting between them. There are 14 residues in the CDR3. Germline V gene lookup returns CDR1 LGHNT and CDR2 FRNRAP. CDR3 in DNA: TGTGCTAGTGGTTTGGCGGGCCCTAATGAAAAACTGTTTTTT. Translation gives CASGLAGPNEKLFF.

CDR3 nucleotide sequence: TGTGCCAGCGCCGACAGAACGGCTGGAAACACCATATATTTT. It is translated as CASADRTAGNTIYF. This sequence joins TRBV6-5 and TRBJ1-3, with D perhaps matching TRBD1 (5 bases). Between the trimmed V and J ends, which lost 8 bases and 2 bases, there was a span of 13 bases. CDR3 length: 14 amino acids. Germline V gives CDR1 MNHEY, CDR2 SVGAGI.

This sequence joins TRBV11-3 and TRBJ2-4, with 7 bases identical to TRBD1. V lost 4 bases, J lost 0 bases, and 6 bases stayed unmatched. Germline CDR1 reads SGHNT; CDR2 reads YENEEA. The CDR3 is made up of 16 amino acids. The CDR3 region has the DNA TGTGCCAGCAGCTCCGACAGGGTCATAGCCAAAAACATTCAGTACTTC. Amino acid sequence: CASSSDRVIAKNIQYF.

J is TRBJ2-7 and V is TRBV4-2; 9 bases agree with TRBD1. The germline CDR1 and CDR2 sequences are LGHNA and YNFKEQ. V shed 3 bases, J shed 5 bases, and the junction held 11 bases outside the gene matches. CDR3 size: 16 residues. Written as DNA, the CDR3 is TGTGCCAGCAGCCAGGAGGGGGGACAGGGTATCAACGAGCAGTACTTC. Translating it yields CASSQEGGQGINEQYF.

The chain recombines TRBV2 with TRBJ1-6; TRBD1 matches at 7 bases. Per germline, CDR1 SNHLY and CDR2 FYNNEI. V dropped 5 bases and J dropped 1; count of bases not matched to a gene: 2. The CDR3 consists of 15 residues. The CDR3 loop reads CASSRQGSYNSPLHF. Written as DNA, the CDR3 is TGTGCCAGCAGTAGACAGGGTTCCTATAATTCACCCCTCCACTTT. The complete variable domain, with remaining parts taken from reference TRBV2 and TRBJ1-6, reads EPEVTQTPSHQVTQMGQEVILRCVPISNHLYFYWYRQILGQKVEFLVSFYNNEISEKSEIFDDQFSVERPDGSNFTLKIRSTKLEDSAMYFCASSRQGSYNSPLHFGNGTRLTVT.

The chain uses TRBV7-9 and TRBJ2-3; D possibly corresponds to TRBD1 (5 bases). V was pared by 2 bases and J by 2 bases, with 14 bases between. Looked up from germline, CDR1 is SEHNR and CDR2 is FQNEAQ (reference sequence). The CDR3 spans 16 residues. The CDR3: CASSLRVTENTDTQYF. The DNA of the CDR3 is TGTGCCAGCAGCTTAAGGGTGACAGAGAACACAGATACGCAGTATTTT.

The V call is TRBV2, the J call TRBJ1-1; the D is unclear. Trimming removed 3 bases at V and 7 bases at J, with 6 bases between. The CDR3 loop spans 11 amino acids. Per the germline V gene, CDR1 is SNHLY and CDR2 is FYNNEI. CDR3 in DNA: TGTGCCAGCAGTGAGAGAGTTGAAGCTTTCTTT. Protein: CASSERVEAFF. Filled out from reference TRBV2 and TRBJ1-1, the complete variable domain reads EPEVTQTPSHQVTQMGQEVILRCVPISNHLYFYWYRQILGQKVEFLVSFYNNEISEKSEIFDDQFSVERPDGSNFTLKIRSTKLEDSAMYFCASSERVEAFFGQGTRLTVV.

The rearrangement links TRBV2 to TRBJ2-5, with D possibly TRBD1 on 5 matching bases. CDR3 length: 15 residues. Trimming took off 2 bases at V and 9 bases at J, with 19 bases between the two ends. The germline V gene encodes CDR1 SNHLY and CDR2 FYNNEI. The CDR3 reads CASSELRTSLGAQYF. CDR3 bases: TGTGCCAGCAGTGAACTTCGGACAAGCCTTGGGGCCCAGTACTTC.

V and J are TRBV6-4 and TRBJ1-5; D is unresolved. The V end was cut by 6 bases, the J end by 3 bases, with 12 bases between. There are 14 residues in the CDR3. The germline V gene encodes CDR1 MRHNA and CDR2 SNTAGT. CDR3 in DNA: TGTGCCAGCAGCATTTTGGGGATCAATCAGCCCCAGCATTTT. Residues: CASSILGINQPQHF.

The chain carries TRBV6-5 and TRBJ2-3; no reliable D call. Trimming removed 6 bases from V and 1 base from J, with 8 bases in between. CDR1 is MNHEY and CDR2 is SVGAGI in the germline V gene. The CDR3 is 13 residues long. The CDR3 DNA sequence: TGTGCCAGCAGGCCAACCGGCACAGATACGCAGTATTTT. This translates into CASRPTGTDTQYF.

The chain links TRBV19 to TRBJ1-6, with TRBD1 identical over 7 bases. The CDR3 sequence is 15 residues long. Germline V CDR1 and CDR2: LNHDA, SQIVND (reference sequence). With V trimmed by 6 bases and J by 7 bases, 9 bases remained unmatched. The CDR3 nucleotides are TGTGCCAGTAGAGACAGGGAGGTCTCGAATTCACCCCTCCACTTT. The encoded protein is CASRDREVSNSPLHF.

This chain uses TRBV2 with TRBJ1-6; D gene uncertain. Germline-derived CDR1 and CDR2 are SNHLY and FYNNEI. V lost 4 bases and J lost 9, with 22 bases in between. This CDR3 is built from 17 residues. The CDR3 DNA sequence: TGTGCCAGCAGTGTTGGCAAGACGGGATTGAACGGTTCACCCCTCCACTTT. This encodes CASSVGKTGLNGSPLHF.

This clone was detected once. V gene TRBV7-3 combines with J gene TRBJ2-5, with 12 bases that match TRBD1. CDR1 SGHTA and CDR2 FQGTGA come from the germline V gene. Trimming removed 3 bases from V and 1 base from J; junction bases left unmatched: 9. CDR3 length: 18 amino acids. The CDR3 here is CASSLKGQGAPSQETQYF. DNA for the CDR3: TGTGCCAGCAGCTTGAAGGGACAGGGGGCCCCTAGCCAAGAGACCCAGTACTTC.

The V gene is TRBV5-4, the J gene TRBJ1-2; TRBD1 might be the D (5 bases). This CDR3 comprises 15 residues. CDR1 and CDR2 from the germline V gene are SGHNT and YYREEE (reference sequence). V was pared by 0 bases and J by 6 bases, with 15 bases between. Here the CDR3 reads CASSLAGTASHGYTF. The CDR3 nucleotides are TGTGCCAGCAGCTTGGCCGGGACGGCCTCCCATGGCTACACCTTC.

This chain connects TRBV7-2 to TRBJ2-7; TRBD1 matches 7 bases. V gave up 1 base and J gave up 4 bases; unmatched junction bases: 7. This CDR3 is built from 15 residues. The germline V gene encodes CDR1 SGHTA and CDR2 FQGNSA. The CDR3 DNA is TGTGCCAGCAGCTTAGACGAGACAGGGCCTTACGAGCAGTACTTC. Its protein product is CASSLDETGPYEQYF.

The V call is TRBV18, the J call TRBJ2-3; 10 bases line up with TRBD1. Per germline, CDR1 KGHSH and CDR2 LQKENI. The CDR3 has 16 amino acids. The V gene end was trimmed by 3 bases and the J gene end by 6 bases; junction bases not matched to a gene: 9. The CDR3 coding sequence is TGTGCCAGCTCACCTACCGGGACAGGGGTAGCGGATACGCAGTATTTT. Amino acids: CASSPTGTGVADTQYF.

The chain recombines TRBV12-5 with TRBJ2-7; 13 bases map to TRBD2. J lost 7 bases, V lost 4 bases, and 7 bases had no gene match. Germline assignment: CDR1 LGHNT and CDR2 FRNRAP. The CDR3 sequence is 15 residues long. The CDR3 region is CASGSPGTSGAEQYF. DNA for the CDR3: TGTGCTAGTGGTTCCCCAGGGACTAGCGGGGCGGAGCAGTACTTC.

The gene calls are TRBV5-1 and TRBJ2-7; D remains ambiguous. Trimming took off 4 bases at V and 6 bases at J, with 14 bases between the two ends. Germline V lookup: CDR1 SGHRS, CDR2 YFSETQ. The CDR3 is 13 residues long. CDR3 DNA sequence: TGCGCCAGCAGCGAATTGGTAGGCGGCGAGCAGTACTTC. Protein: CASSELVGGEQYF.

The chain joins TRBV11-3 to TRBJ2-1; 10 positions agree with TRBD2. Unmatched junction bases numbered 8, after V lost 0 bases and J lost 9 bases. The CDR3 covers 16 residues. Germline V CDR1 and CDR2: SGHNT, YENEEA. The CDR3 is CASSLEASGGLGEQFF. The CDR3 DNA reads as TGTGCCAGCAGCTTAGAAGCTAGCGGGGGTTTGGGTGAGCAGTTCTTC.

The V call is TRBV5-1, the J call TRBJ2-1, with D hard to call. Between the trimmed V and J ends, which lost 4 bases and 7 bases, there was a span of 9 bases. The germline CDR1 and CDR2 sequences are SGHRS and YFSETQ. The CDR3 runs to 12 residues. CDR3 sequence reads: CASSPARNEQFF. CDR3 in DNA: TGCGCCAGCAGCCCAGCCCGGAATGAGCAGTTCTTC.

The V call is TRBV2, the J call TRBJ2-2, with 8 bases lining up with TRBD1. Per germline, CDR1 SNHLY and CDR2 FYNNEI. V lost 7 bases and J lost 0; bases outside the gene matches: 7. The CDR3 sequence is 16 residues long. CDR3: CASNSARGPNTGELFF. The DNA for the CDR3 is TGTGCCAGCAATTCGGCCAGGGGGCCGAACACCGGGGAGCTGTTTTTT. Variable domain in full (rest from reference TRBV2 and TRBJ2-2): EPEVTQTPSHQVTQMGQEVILRCVPISNHLYFYWYRQILGQKVEFLVSFYNNEISEKSEIFDDQFSVERPDGSNFTLKIRSTKLEDSAMYFCASNSARGPNTGELFFGEGSRLTVL.

J is TRBJ1-1 and V is TRBV7-2; D ambiguous. Germline V lookup: CDR1 SGHTA, CDR2 FQGNSA. The CDR3 has 14 amino acids. With 3 bases removed from V and 8 bases from J, the gap between germline ends came to 16 bases. CDR3 region: CASSFYVSRPEAFF. CDR3 DNA: TGTGCCAGCAGCTTCTATGTCAGTCGCCCCGAAGCTTTCTTT.

The chain carries TRBV6-5 and TRBJ1-5; TRBD1 matches 8 bases. Germline V gene lookup returns CDR1 MNHEY and CDR2 SVGAGI. The CDR3 length is 13 residues. V shed 8 bases, J shed 9 bases, and the junction held 9 bases outside the gene matches. The CDR3 here is CASARTGMMPQHF. DNA for the CDR3: TGTGCCAGCGCCAGGACAGGGATGATGCCCCAGCATTTT.